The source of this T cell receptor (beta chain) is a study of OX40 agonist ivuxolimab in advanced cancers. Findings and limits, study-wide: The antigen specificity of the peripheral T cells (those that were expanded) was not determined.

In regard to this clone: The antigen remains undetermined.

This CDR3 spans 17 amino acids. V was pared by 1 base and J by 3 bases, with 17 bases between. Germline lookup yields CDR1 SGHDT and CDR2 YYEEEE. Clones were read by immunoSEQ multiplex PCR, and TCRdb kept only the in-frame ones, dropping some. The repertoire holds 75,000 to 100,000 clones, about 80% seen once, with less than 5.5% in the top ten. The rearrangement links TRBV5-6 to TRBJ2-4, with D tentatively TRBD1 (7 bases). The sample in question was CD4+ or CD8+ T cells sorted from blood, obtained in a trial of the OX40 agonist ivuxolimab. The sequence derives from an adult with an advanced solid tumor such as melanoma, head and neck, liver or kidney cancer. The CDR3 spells CASSLLRDSNFKNIQYF. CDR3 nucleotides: TGTGCCAGCAGCTTGTTGCGGGACAGCAATTTCAAAAACATTCAGTACTTC.